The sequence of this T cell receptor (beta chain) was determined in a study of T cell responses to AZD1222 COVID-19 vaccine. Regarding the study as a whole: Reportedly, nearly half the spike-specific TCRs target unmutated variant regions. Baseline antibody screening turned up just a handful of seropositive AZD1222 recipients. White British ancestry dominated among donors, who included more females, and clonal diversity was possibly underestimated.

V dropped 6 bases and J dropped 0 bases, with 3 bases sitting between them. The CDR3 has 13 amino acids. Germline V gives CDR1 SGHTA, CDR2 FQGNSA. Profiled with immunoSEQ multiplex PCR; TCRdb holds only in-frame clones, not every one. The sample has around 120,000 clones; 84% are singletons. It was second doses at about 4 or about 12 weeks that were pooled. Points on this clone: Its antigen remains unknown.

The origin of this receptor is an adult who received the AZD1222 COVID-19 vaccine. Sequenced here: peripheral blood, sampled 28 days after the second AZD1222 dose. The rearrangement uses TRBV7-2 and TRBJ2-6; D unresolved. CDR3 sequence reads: CASRDSGANVLTF. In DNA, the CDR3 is TGTGCCAGCAGAGACTCTGGGGCCAACGTCCTGACTTTC.